Below, 26 T cell receptor beta chains from the same sample are listed, as sequenced in a study of CD8 T cells in Susac syndrome (dated 2019 in TCRdb). The library was produced with the immunoSEQ multiplex PCR assay. RNA was extracted using the RNeasy kit, and about 0.45 to 1 ug of the RNA was reverse transcribed with random hexamers. In TCRdb, the public reads were trimmed at Q25 with fastp and aligned with MiXCR, with productive beta chains retained. Identical CDR3 protein sequences are pooled into one entry, listed with their most common genes and DNA. Across this sample there are some 180,000 distinct CDR3 sequences, with about 95% seen only once. Approximately 0.1% of the sample comes from the top ten. The material sequenced was CD4+ T cells from PBMCs. The receptors come from a human donor in good health.

The rearrangement joins TRBV28 to TRBJ1-2; tentative D call: TRBD1 (6 bases). V was pared by 5 bases and J by 0 bases, with 13 bases between. The germline V gene encodes CDR1 MDHEN and CDR2 SYDVKM. The CDR3 loop spans 15 amino acids. CDR3 loop: CASSPSGGPNYGYTF. In DNA form, the CDR3 reads TGTGCCAGCAGTCCGAGCGGGGGGCCTAACTATGGCTACACCTTC.

V is TRBV28 and J is TRBJ2-7; D not certain. Per the germline V gene, CDR1 is MDHEN and CDR2 is SYDVKM. V lost 4 bases to trimming and J lost 5 bases, with 9 bases between them. CDR3 length: 12 residues. The CDR3 coding sequence is TGTGCCAGCAGTTCTCAGCGACACGAGCAGTACTTC. It is translated as CASSSQRHEQYF.

The rearrangement uses TRBV28 and TRBJ2-1, with D possibly matching TRBD2 (5 bases). Germline assignment: CDR1 MDHEN and CDR2 SYDVKM. The CDR3 totals 12 residues. V lost 8 bases and J 2 bases, leaving 7 bases between the germline ends. The CDR3 spells CASLAAYNEQFF. DNA for the CDR3: TGTGCCAGCCTAGCAGCCTACAATGAGCAGTTCTTC.

This clonotype was seen a single time. The chain links TRBV6-5 to TRBJ2-3, with 12 positions matching TRBD2. With V trimmed by 5 bases and J by 6 bases, 6 bases remained unmatched. This CDR3 spans 15 amino acids. Germline V lookup: CDR1 MNHEY, CDR2 SVGAGI. The CDR3 region has the DNA TGTGCCAGCAGTCCCGGGACTAGCGGGCTGGATACGCAGTATTTT. Translation: CASSPGTSGLDTQYF.

The count of this clonotype is one. The CDR3 reads CASSFSLQETQYF. The CDR3 nucleotides read TGTGCCAGCAGCTTCAGTCTACAAGAGACCCAGTACTTC. V is TRBV7-2 and J is TRBJ2-5; D call uncertain. Trimming stripped 3 bases from V and 2 bases from J, with 7 bases between. Germline-derived CDR1 and CDR2 are SGHTA and FQGNSA. This CDR3 contains 13 residues.

The rearrangement joins TRBV29-1 to TRBJ2-1; D tentatively fits TRBD1 or TRBD2 (5 bases each). In germline, CDR1 is SQVTM, CDR2 ANQGSEA. Trimming pared 1 base from V and 0 bases from J, leaving 10 bases between. This CDR3 spans 15 amino acids. CDR3 in DNA: TGCAGCGTTGAAGCCGCAGGGAGCTCCTACAATGAGCAGTTCTTC. It codes for CSVEAAGSSYNEQFF.

The table lists this clonotype with a count of one. The chain combines TRBV29-1 with TRBJ2-2; D might be TRBD1 or TRBD2, each matching 6 bases. From germline, CDR1 is SQVTM and CDR2 ANQGSEA. V was shortened by 2 bases and J by 8 bases, with 9 bases between the two germline ends. The CDR3 sequence is 12 residues long. The DNA for the CDR3 is TGCAGCGTTGAACGGGGGCGAGGGGAGCTGTTTTTT. It encodes CSVERGRGELFF.

The sample holds one count of this clonotype. The chain employs TRBV24-1 and TRBJ2-1, with D unclear. Looked up from germline, CDR1 is KGHDR and CDR2 is SFDVKD. The V end was cut by 3 bases, the J end by 6 bases, with 5 bases between. The CDR3 loop spans 12 amino acids. The CDR3: CATSDVRNEQFF. The CDR3 DNA reads as TGTGCCACCAGTGATGTTCGCAATGAGCAGTTCTTC.

This chain links TRBV12-3 or TRBV12-4 with TRBJ2-7, with a weak D call TRBD1 (5 bases). V was clipped by 2 bases and J by 7 bases, with 12 bases between them. The CDR3 spans 13 residues. The CDR3 loop reads CASSLMGRGEQYF. For the CDR3, the DNA is TGTGCCAGCAGTTTAATGGGGCGCGGTGAGCAGTACTTC.

V and J are TRBV9 and TRBJ2-5; 15 bases line up with TRBD2. The V and J ends lost 4 bases and 5 bases, in that order; junction bases with no gene match: 6. The CDR3 totals 16 residues. The germline V gene has CDR1 SGDLS and CDR2 YYNGEE. Here the CDR3 reads CASSPRGTSGGETQYF. CDR3 in DNA: TGTGCCAGCAGCCCCCGGGGGACTAGCGGGGGGGAGACCCAGTACTTC.

The rearrangement joins TRBV6-2 or TRBV6-3 to TRBJ2-7; no reliable D call. Germline CDR1 reads MNHEY; CDR2 reads SVGEGT. This CDR3 has 13 amino acids. The germline V and J ends were trimmed by 10 bases and 3 bases, with 16 bases remaining between them. The CDR3 loop reads CATCARLLYEQYF. The CDR3 bases are TGTGCCACCTGTGCGCGGCTCCTCTACGAGCAGTACTTC.

The chain couples TRBV28 to TRBJ1-5; the D is unclear. The CDR3 sequence is 13 residues long. Germline V gene sequence: CDR1 MDHEN, CDR2 SYDVKM. V lost 7 bases, J lost 6 bases, and 13 bases lay in between. CDR3 in DNA: TGTGCCAGCATCACCCACATCGGTCAGCCCCAGCATTTT. Its protein is CASITHIGQPQHF.

The CDR3: CASSTRRRTSGSADTQYF. The DNA of the CDR3 is TGTGCCAGCAGTACTAGAAGGAGGACTAGCGGGAGTGCAGATACGCAGTATTTT. This chain joins TRBV12-3 or TRBV12-4 and TRBJ2-3, with 13 bases that match TRBD2. The CDR3 is 18 residues long. Losses at the gene ends were 5 bases for V and 4 bases for J; bases not matched to a gene: 12.

V usage is TRBV6-5 and J usage is TRBJ1-2, with TRBD1 as a possible D gene (6 bases). The CDR3 loop spans 12 amino acids. CDR1 is MNHEY, CDR2 SVGAGI, per germline. Between the trimmed V and J ends, which lost 8 bases and 5 bases, there was a span of 12 bases. CDR3: CASYRVMYGYTF. The CDR3 DNA reads TGTGCCAGCTACAGGGTGATGTATGGCTACACCTTC.

In this sample, this clonotype turned up a few times. V and J are TRBV29-1 and TRBJ2-5; 12 bases fit TRBD2. V lost 3 bases, J lost 7 bases, and 3 bases stayed unmatched. The CDR3 extends over 13 amino acids. CDR1 and CDR2 from the germline V gene are SQVTM and ANQGSEA. CDR3 sequence reads: CSVEASGRGTQYF. CDR3 nucleotides: TGCAGCGTTGAGGCTAGCGGGAGGGGGACCCAGTACTTC. The complete variable domain, with remaining parts taken from reference TRBV29-1 and TRBJ2-5, reads SAVISQKPSRDICQRGTSLTIQCQVDSQVTMMFWYRQQPGQSLTLIATANQGSEATYESGFVIDKFPISRPNLTFSTLTVSNMSPEDSSIYLCSVEASGRGTQYFGPGTRLLVL.

The rearrangement uses TRBV30 and TRBJ2-1; 10 bases are shared with TRBD2. CDR3 length equals 14 residues. The germline V gene encodes CDR1 GTSNPN and CDR2 SVGIG (reference sequence). The V segment lost 2 bases and the J segment 6 bases; nucleotides outside the gene matches: 4. CDR3 in amino acids: CAWSLLAGVNEQFF. The CDR3 DNA reads TGTGCCTGGAGTTTGCTAGCGGGAGTCAATGAGCAGTTCTTC.

The V and J genes are TRBV6-2 or TRBV6-3 and TRBJ2-7; the D gene is possibly TRBD2 (5 bases). V was shortened by 6 bases and J by 0 bases, with 12 bases between the two germline ends. Germline loops: CDR1 MNHEY, CDR2 SVGEGT. This CDR3 has 14 amino acids. The CDR3 bases are TGTGCCAGCAGCCGTGATAGCGTCTCCTACGAGCAGTACTTC. Amino acid sequence: CASSRDSVSYEQYF.

The V gene is TRBV19, the J gene TRBJ2-7; D is uncertain. The CDR3 totals 13 residues. Germline loops: CDR1 LNHDA, CDR2 SQIVND (reference sequence). Trimming removed 3 bases from V and 2 bases from J, with 8 bases in between. CDR3 DNA: TGTGCCAGTAGTATGACGGCCCCCTACGAGCAGTACTTC. Amino acids: CASSMTAPYEQYF.

This sequence joins TRBV29-1 and TRBJ1-2; a weak D match, TRBD1 (6 bases). In germline, CDR1 is SQVTM, CDR2 ANQGSEA. Deletions cut 6 bases from V and 4 bases from J, with 21 bases between. The CDR3 runs 15 residues. CDR3 loop: CSVAPRQARSYGYTF. Written as DNA, the CDR3 is TGCAGCGTGGCACCTCGACAGGCGAGAAGCTATGGCTACACCTTC.

The J gene is TRBJ2-7, the V gene TRBV15; no firm D call. CDR1 LNHNV and CDR2 YYDKDF come from the germline V gene (reference sequence). The V end was cut by 1 base, the J end by 7 bases, with 14 bases between. The CDR3 length is 14 residues. The CDR3 sequence is CATSRVEQELEQYF. CDR3 sequence (DNA): TGTGCCACCAGCAGAGTGGAGCAGGAGCTAGAGCAGTACTTC.

The V call is TRBV2, the J call TRBJ2-7; a possible D gene is TRBD2 (6 bases). The CDR3 runs to 14 residues. Germline CDR1 reads SNHLY; CDR2 reads FYNNEI. Trimming took 6 bases from V and 3 from J, leaving 15 bases between them. The CDR3 DNA follows: TGTGCCAGCAGGCCTGGAGGGGCCAGCTACGAGCAGTACTTC. It translates to CASRPGGASYEQYF.

The chain has TRBV6-1 and TRBJ1-5, with TRBD1 identical over 7 bases. Unmatched junction bases numbered 5, after V lost 6 bases and J lost 0 bases. Germline V CDR1 and CDR2: MNHNS, SASEGT. This CDR3 has 15 amino acids. The CDR3 region has the DNA TGTGCCAGCAGGATGACAGGGTATAGCAATCAGCCCCAGCATTTT. Amino acids: CASRMTGYSNQPQHF.

This clonotype was observed once. J is TRBJ2-5 and V is TRBV28; D perhaps matches TRBD2 (5 bases). V shed 4 bases and J shed 1 base, with 13 bases lying between them. Germline lookup yields CDR1 MDHEN and CDR2 SYDVKM. The CDR3 is 15 amino acids. The CDR3 loop reads CASSSQRSPQETQYF. The CDR3 DNA follows: TGTGCCAGCAGTTCTCAGCGGTCACCCCAAGAGACCCAGTACTTC.

This clonotype was observed a few times. V usage is TRBV7-2 and J usage is TRBJ1-2, with D perhaps matching TRBD1 (5 bases). V lost 6 bases and J 2 bases, leaving 10 bases between the germline ends. The germline V gene has CDR1 SGHTA and CDR2 FQGNSA. CDR3 length: 13 residues. CDR3 nucleotide sequence: TGTGCCAGCAGTTCGGGACGGAACTATGGCTACACCTTC. It translates to CASSSGRNYGYTF.

The chain joins TRBV7-2 to TRBJ2-7, with D tentatively TRBD1 or TRBD2 (6 bases each). The CDR3 sequence is 15 residues long. CDR1 and CDR2 from the germline V gene are SGHTA and FQGNSA. Between the trimmed V and J ends, which lost 8 bases and 7 bases, there was a span of 24 bases. CDR3 residues: CASGRGFEGVREQYF. For the CDR3, the DNA is TGTGCCAGCGGCCGGGGGTTCGAGGGGGTTAGGGAGCAGTACTTC.

The chain recombines TRBV27 with TRBJ2-3, with D unresolved. Germline V gives CDR1 MNHEY, CDR2 SMNVEV (reference sequence). V was trimmed by 5 bases and J by 3 bases, leaving 6 bases between them. This CDR3 comprises 12 residues. The CDR3 bases are TGTGCCAGCAGTGGTTGGACAGATACGCAGTATTTT. Its translation is CASSGWTDTQYF.